The 29 T cell receptor beta chains below come from one sample, sequenced in a study of graft-versus-host responses after intestinal transplantation. Generated by immunoSEQ multiplex PCR, the TCRdb table keeps only in-frame clones and is missing some. The sample consists of about 100,000 clones, roughly 86% of them appearing once. Their specific antigens are unknown. The sample was unstimulated CD4+ T cells sorted from spleen or lymph node cells, taken before transplant. These TCRs come from a human donor who was the organ donor for an intestinal transplant.

The rearrangement joins TRBV6-1 to TRBJ2-7; D gene uncertain. Trimming took 7 bases from V and 3 from J, leaving 4 bases between them. Germline CDR1 reads MNHNS; CDR2 reads SASEGT. This CDR3 comprises 10 residues. CDR3 sequence (DNA): TGTGCCAGCAAGATCTACGAGCAGTACTTC. This sequence encodes CASKIYEQYF.

V usage is TRBV11-3 and J usage is TRBJ2-7; D gene uncertain. The V end was cut by 4 bases, the J end by 2 bases, with 3 bases between. Germline CDR1 reads SGHNT; CDR2 reads YENEEA. CDR3 length equals 11 residues. As DNA, the CDR3 is TGTGCCAGCAGCTCACCCTACGAGCAGTACTTC. It codes for CASSSPYEQYF.

This clone has only a few counts. The chain links TRBV7-9 to TRBJ1-4; 9 nucleotides match TRBD1. Unmatched junction bases numbered 4, after V lost 3 bases and J lost 5 bases. Germline V lookup: CDR1 SEHNR, CDR2 FQNEAQ (reference sequence). CDR3 length: 15 amino acids. CDR3 in DNA: TGTGCCAGCAGCTTTGCAGGGACAGGGAATGAAAAACTGTTTTTT. Translating gives CASSFAGTGNEKLFF.

This clone was counted once. V gene TRBV9 combines with J gene TRBJ1-3; D possibly corresponds to TRBD1 (6 bases). Looked up from germline, CDR1 is SGDLS and CDR2 is YYNGEE. V was trimmed by 3 bases and J by 2 bases, leaving 9 bases between them. The CDR3 consists of 14 residues. CDR3: CASSGRTAGNTIYF. In DNA form, the CDR3 reads TGTGCCAGCAGCGGACGGACAGCTGGAAACACCATATATTTT.

This clone appeared a single time. The chain employs TRBV7-5 and TRBJ2-2; TRBD1, the table's D call, lacks a check against the DNA. TRBV7-5 is termed a pseudogene. The CDR3 contains 15 residues. This CDR3 reads CVRSLGASNTGELFF. The DNA of the CDR3 is TGTGTCAGAAGCTTGGGGGCCTCGAACACCGGGGAGCTGTTTTTT.

The rearrangement uses TRBV7-9 and TRBJ2-4; the match to TRBD1 covers 7 bases. Losses at the gene ends were 5 bases for V and 3 bases for J; bases not matched to a gene: 7. The CDR3 length is 15 residues. Germline V gives CDR1 SEHNR, CDR2 FQNEAQ (reference sequence). The DNA for the CDR3 is TGTGCCAGCAGCACTCAGGGGGAAGGCAAAAACATTCAGTACTTC. This codes for CASSTQGEGKNIQYF.

The chain is built from TRBV7-2 and TRBJ2-7; maybe TRBD1 (7 bases). Germline lookup yields CDR1 SGHTA and CDR2 FQGNSA. Trimming removed 6 bases from V and 0 bases from J, with 12 bases in between. The CDR3 has 14 residues. CDR3 amino acids: CASSPRGDSYEQYF. CDR3 nucleotide sequence: TGTGCCAGCAGTCCCAGGGGGGACTCCTACGAGCAGTACTTC.

The chain combines TRBV19 with TRBJ2-7, with 8 bases lining up with TRBD1. The germline V gene has CDR1 LNHDA and CDR2 SQIVND (reference sequence). The CDR3 covers 15 residues. Unmatched junction bases numbered 10, after V lost 5 bases and J lost 4 bases. The CDR3 DNA follows: TGTGCCAGTAGTTCCAGGACAGGGACCTCTTACGAGCAGTACTTC. It yields the protein CASSSRTGTSYEQYF.

The rearrangement joins TRBV5-6 to TRBJ2-1; 10 positions match TRBD2. Germline-derived CDR1 and CDR2 are SGHDT and YYEEEE. CDR3 size: 16 residues. Unmatched junction bases numbered 8, after V lost 4 bases and J lost 4 bases. CDR3 in amino acids: CASSTPSGRVYNEQFF. CDR3 sequence (DNA): TGTGCCAGCAGCACCCCTAGCGGGAGAGTGTACAATGAGCAGTTCTTC. Using reference TRBV5-6 and TRBJ2-1 for the parts outside the CDR3, the full variable domain is DAGVTQSPTHLIKTRGQQVTLRCSPKSGHDTVSWYQQALGQGPQFIFQYYEEEERQRGNFPDRFSGHQFPNYSSELNVNALLLGDSALYLCASSTPSGRVYNEQFFGPGTRLTVL.

The chain recombines TRBV30 with TRBJ1-4, with D uncertain. Trimming took 0 bases from V and 8 from J, leaving 7 bases between them. The V gene's germline CDR1 is GTSNPN and CDR2 SVGIG (reference sequence). The CDR3 is 12 residues long. The CDR3 loop reads CAWSVRQEKLFF. The CDR3 region has the DNA TGTGCCTGGAGTGTGCGCCAGGAAAAACTGTTTTTT.

This chain joins TRBV9 and TRBJ1-5; possibly TRBD1 for D (5 bases). The CDR3 totals 15 residues. Germline CDR1 SGDLS, CDR2 YYNGEE. V lost 3 bases, J lost 3 bases, and 13 bases lay in between. CDR3 coding DNA: TGTGCCAGCAGCGAGAACGGGGCCCTCAATCAGCCCCAGCATTTT. Protein: CASSENGALNQPQHF.

The rearrangement links TRBV6-6 to TRBJ2-7; TRBD2 agrees at 10 bases. The germline V gene encodes CDR1 MNHNY and CDR2 SVGAGI (reference sequence). The CDR3 is made up of 15 amino acids. With V trimmed by 10 bases and J by 4 bases, 13 bases remained unmatched. The CDR3, as DNA: TGTGCCATCACCGTCGGGGTAGCGGGAGGTTACGAGCAGTACTTC. Translating gives CAITVGVAGGYEQYF.

This rearrangement joins TRBV5-6 to TRBJ1-2; TRBD1 agrees at 9 bases. Germline V gene lookup returns CDR1 SGHDT and CDR2 YYEEEE. The CDR3 has 13 amino acids. With V trimmed by 4 bases and J by 10 bases, 8 bases remained unmatched. The CDR3, as DNA: TGTGCCAGCAGCCGGCCGACAGGGGGAGTCTACACCTTC. Translated, it gives CASSRPTGGVYTF.

The DNA of the CDR3 is TGTGCCAGCAGCTTGGGAGACAGGGAGGGGGAGCAGTACTTC. Its translation: CASSLGDREGEQYF. The chain couples TRBV11-1 to TRBJ2-7; possibly TRBD1 or TRBD2 for D (7 bases each). From germline, CDR1 is SGHAT and CDR2 FQDESV (reference sequence). The V end was cut by 3 bases, the J end by 7 bases, with 16 bases between. The CDR3 is made up of 14 amino acids.

This clone was picked up a small number of times. The chain couples TRBV5-1 to TRBJ1-2; D perhaps matches TRBD1 (5 bases). The ends were cut back, 2 bases at V and 2 bases at J, with 13 bases in the middle. The CDR3 has 15 residues. Germline CDR1 and CDR2: SGHRS and YFSETQ. The CDR3 sequence is CASSFVQRGNYGYTF. In nucleotides, the CDR3 is TGCGCCAGCAGCTTCGTACAAAGGGGAAACTATGGCTACACCTTC.

This clone has a single count. This chain connects TRBV5-1 to TRBJ1-6, with D possibly matching TRBD1 (6 bases). Germline loops: CDR1 SGHRS, CDR2 YFSETQ. The CDR3 covers 15 residues. V lost 0 bases to trimming and J lost 5 bases, with 9 bases between them. The CDR3 sequence: CASSLVSGDNSPLHF. CDR3 DNA: TGCGCCAGCAGCTTGGTTTCAGGGGATAATTCACCCCTCCACTTT.

This clone has a handful of counts. V and J are TRBV7-2 and TRBJ1-3; 8 positions match TRBD1. CDR1 is SGHTA and CDR2 is FQGNSA in the germline V gene. V shed 5 bases, J shed 0 bases, and the junction held 6 bases outside the gene matches. The CDR3 has 16 residues. The CDR3 DNA reads as TGTGCCAGCAGCCGACAGGGGCAAACCTCTGGAAACACCATATATTTT. This gives the protein CASSRQGQTSGNTIYF.

The chain recombines TRBV5-1 with TRBJ1-2, with unresolved D. The germline V gene has CDR1 SGHRS and CDR2 YFSETQ. This CDR3 contains 14 residues. V was trimmed by 0 bases and J by 2 bases, leaving 8 bases between them. The CDR3 reads CASSLEGLNYGYTF. The CDR3 DNA reads TGCGCCAGCAGCTTGGAAGGGCTAAACTATGGCTACACCTTC.

The chain employs TRBV2 and TRBJ2-3, with a possible D match to TRBD1 (5 bases). V was trimmed by 10 bases and J by 0 bases, leaving 17 bases between them. Germline V CDR1 and CDR2: SNHLY, FYNNEI. The length of the CDR3 is 15 residues. The DNA of the CDR3 is TGTGCCACACGAAGTGACAGCGTTAGCACAGATACGCAGTATTTT. It specifies CATRSDSVSTDTQYF.

The V call is TRBV28, the J call TRBJ2-1; D perhaps matches TRBD2 (6 bases). The CDR3 sequence is 15 residues long. The V gene's germline CDR1 is MDHEN and CDR2 SYDVKM. V was shortened by 2 bases and J by 1 base, with 9 bases between the two germline ends. The CDR3 is CASSLIAESYNEQFF. As DNA, the CDR3 is TGTGCCAGCAGTTTAATAGCGGAGTCCTACAATGAGCAGTTCTTC.

The CDR3 loop reads CASSAHLGVQETQYF. In DNA, the CDR3 is TGTGCCAGCAGCGCCCACTTGGGGGTCCAGGAGACCCAGTACTTC. The rearrangement uses TRBV7-6 and TRBJ2-5; either TRBD1 or TRBD2 may supply D (5 bases each). Trimming left V 5 bases short and J 5 bases short, with 18 bases between. The CDR3 consists of 15 residues. Germline values: CDR1 SGHVS, CDR2 FNYEAQ. The full variable domain, its missing parts supplied by reference TRBV7-6 and TRBJ2-5, is GAGVSQSPRYKVTKRGQDVALRCDPISGHVSLYWYRQALGQGPEFLTYFNYEAQQDKSGLPNDRFSAERPEGSISTLTIQRTEQRDSAMYRCASSAHLGVQETQYFGPGTRLLVL.

The chain combines TRBV11-3 with TRBJ2-3, with no clear D. The V end was cut by 5 bases, the J end by 0 bases, with 3 bases between. CDR1 SGHNT and CDR2 YENEEA come from the germline V gene. The CDR3 totals 12 residues. CDR3 nucleotides: TGTGCCAGCAGCCCCAGCACAGATACGCAGTATTTT. Protein: CASSPSTDTQYF.

The chain joins TRBV4-2 to TRBJ1-2; D remains ambiguous. The CDR3 sequence is 16 residues long. The V end lost 0 bases, the J end lost 8 bases, and 19 bases lay between the germline ends. Germline values: CDR1 LGHNA, CDR2 YNFKEQ. CDR3 in DNA: TGTGCCAGCAGCCAAGATGGATTCGGCAGGTCTAGAGGCTACACCTTC. It codes for CASSQDGFGRSRGYTF.

The chain uses TRBV4-2 and TRBJ1-2; D is uncertain. V lost 3 bases, J lost 5 bases, and 19 bases lay in between. The germline CDR1 and CDR2 sequences are LGHNA and YNFKEQ. The CDR3 length is 16 residues. Written as DNA, the CDR3 is TGTGCCAGCAGCCAGCGAGGACGGACGATGGGGTATGGCTACACCTTC. Protein sequence: CASSQRGRTMGYGYTF.

This chain uses TRBV2 with TRBJ2-6; D perhaps matches TRBD1 (6 bases). CDR3 length: 13 residues. CDR1 and CDR2 from the germline V gene are SNHLY and FYNNEI. Trimming took 7 bases from V and 4 from J, leaving 8 bases between them. The CDR3, as DNA: TGTGCCAGCAAGGGGGTCGGGGCCAACGTCCTGACTTTC. As protein: CASKGVGANVLTF.

This sequence joins TRBV21-1 and TRBJ1-1. TRBV21-1 is given as a pseudogene. The CDR3 sequence is 10 residues long. CDR3 sequence: CASGGTEAFF. CDR3 coding DNA: TGTGCCAGCGGAGGGACTGAAGCTTTCTTT.

The chain has TRBV18 and TRBJ1-2, with D tentatively TRBD1 (6 bases). Germline lookup yields CDR1 KGHSH and CDR2 LQKENI. V was pared by 4 bases and J by 6 bases, with 18 bases between. The CDR3 runs to 15 residues. The DNA of the CDR3 is TGTGCCAGCTCACTTAGAGAGCAGGGGACCGATGGCTACACCTTC. Its translation is CASSLREQGTDGYTF.

The chain uses TRBV11-3 and TRBJ2-7; possibly TRBD1 or TRBD2 for D (5 bases each). Germline V CDR1 and CDR2: SGHNT, YENEEA. The ends were cut back, 5 bases at V and 3 bases at J, with 17 bases in the middle. The CDR3 is 15 residues long. The CDR3 DNA reads as TGTGCCAGCAGCCCGGACACGTTCCGGGACTACGAGCAGTACTTC. The encoded protein is CASSPDTFRDYEQYF.

This chain joins TRBV5-4 and TRBJ2-3, with D possibly matching TRBD2 (5 bases). V lost 1 base to trimming and J lost 3 bases, with 12 bases between them. The CDR3 loop spans 15 amino acids. CDR1 SGHNT and CDR2 YYREEE come from the germline V gene (reference sequence). The CDR3 nucleotides are TGTGCCAGCAGCTTGTCCGCGCGAGGGACAGATACGCAGTATTTT. It encodes CASSLSARGTDTQYF.